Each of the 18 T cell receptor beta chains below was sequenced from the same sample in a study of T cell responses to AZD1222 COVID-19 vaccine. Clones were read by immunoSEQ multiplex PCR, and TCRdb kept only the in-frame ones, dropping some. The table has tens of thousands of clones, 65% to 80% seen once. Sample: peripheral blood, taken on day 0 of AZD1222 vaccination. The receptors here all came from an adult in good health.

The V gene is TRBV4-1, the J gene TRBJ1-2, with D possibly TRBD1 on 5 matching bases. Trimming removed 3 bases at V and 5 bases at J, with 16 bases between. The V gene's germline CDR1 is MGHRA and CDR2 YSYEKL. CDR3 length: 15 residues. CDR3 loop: CASSHPGFGGYGYTF. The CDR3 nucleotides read TGCGCCAGCAGCCACCCAGGGTTCGGTGGTTATGGCTACACCTTC.

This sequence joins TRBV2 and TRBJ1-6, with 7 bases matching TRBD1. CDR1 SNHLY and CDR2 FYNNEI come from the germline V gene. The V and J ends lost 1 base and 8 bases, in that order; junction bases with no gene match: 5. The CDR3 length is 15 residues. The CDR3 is CASSEGTGVYSPLHF. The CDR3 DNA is TGTGCCAGCAGTGAAGGGACAGGCGTCTATTCACCCCTCCACTTT.

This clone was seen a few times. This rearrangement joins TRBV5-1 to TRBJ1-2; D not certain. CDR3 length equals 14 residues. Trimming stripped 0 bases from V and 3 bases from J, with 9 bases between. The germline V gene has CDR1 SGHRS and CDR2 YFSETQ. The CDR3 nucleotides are TGCGCCAGCAGCTTGGAGGCCGGAGACTATGGCTACACCTTC. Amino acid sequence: CASSLEAGDYGYTF.

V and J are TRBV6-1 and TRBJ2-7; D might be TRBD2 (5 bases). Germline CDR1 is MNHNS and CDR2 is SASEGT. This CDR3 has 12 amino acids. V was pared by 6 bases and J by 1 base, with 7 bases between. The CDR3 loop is CASRSGSYEQYF. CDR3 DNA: TGTGCCAGCAGATCGGGGTCCTACGAGCAGTACTTC.

The CDR3 DNA follows: TGTGCCAGCAGCTCGGACAGGGTCTATGGCTACACCTTC. The encoded protein is CASSSDRVYGYTF. This chain connects TRBV7-3 to TRBJ1-2, with 8 nucleotides matching TRBD1. CDR3 size: 13 residues. The junction had 2 bases not matched to a gene; V was cut back by 4 bases and J by 4 bases. CDR1 is SGHTA and CDR2 is FQGTGA in the germline V gene.

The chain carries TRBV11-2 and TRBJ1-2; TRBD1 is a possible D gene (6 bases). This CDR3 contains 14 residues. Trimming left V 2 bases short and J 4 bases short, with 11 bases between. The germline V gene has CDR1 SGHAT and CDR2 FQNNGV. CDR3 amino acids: CASSLLDSSYGYTF. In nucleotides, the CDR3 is TGTGCCAGCAGCTTACTGGACAGCTCCTATGGCTACACCTTC.

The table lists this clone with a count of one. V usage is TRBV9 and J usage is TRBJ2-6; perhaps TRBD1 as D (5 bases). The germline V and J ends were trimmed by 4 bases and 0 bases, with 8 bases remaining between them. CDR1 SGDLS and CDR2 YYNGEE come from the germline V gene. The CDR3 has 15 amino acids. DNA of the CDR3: TGTGCCAGCAGCACGACAGCCTCTGGGGCCAACGTCCTGACTTTC. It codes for CASSTTASGANVLTF.

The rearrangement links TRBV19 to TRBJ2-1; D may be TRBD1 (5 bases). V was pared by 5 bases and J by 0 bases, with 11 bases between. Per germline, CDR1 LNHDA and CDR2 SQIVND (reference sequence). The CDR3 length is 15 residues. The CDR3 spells CASSFRQPSYNEQFF. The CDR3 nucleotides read TGTGCCAGTAGTTTTAGACAGCCCTCCTACAATGAGCAGTTCTTC.

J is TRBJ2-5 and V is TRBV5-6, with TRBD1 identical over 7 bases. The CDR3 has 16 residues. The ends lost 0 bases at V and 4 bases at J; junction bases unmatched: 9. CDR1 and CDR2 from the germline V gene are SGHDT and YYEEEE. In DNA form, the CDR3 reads TGTGCCAGCAGCTTGGGAGGTATCAGGGGGAGAGAGACCCAGTACTTC. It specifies CASSLGGIRGRETQYF.

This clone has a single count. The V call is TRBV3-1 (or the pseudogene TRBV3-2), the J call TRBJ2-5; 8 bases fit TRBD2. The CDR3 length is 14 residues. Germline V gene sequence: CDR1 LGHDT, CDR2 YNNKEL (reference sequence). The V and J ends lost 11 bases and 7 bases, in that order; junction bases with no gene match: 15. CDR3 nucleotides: TGTGCCGTGGGAGGAGCGGGAGACCGTGCGACCCAGTACTTC. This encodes CAVGGAGDRATQYF.

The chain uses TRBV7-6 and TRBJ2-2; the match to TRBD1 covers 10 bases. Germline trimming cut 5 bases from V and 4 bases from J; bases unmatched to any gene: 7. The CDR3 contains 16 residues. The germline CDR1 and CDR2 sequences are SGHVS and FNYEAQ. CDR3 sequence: CASSQRTGGSTGELFF. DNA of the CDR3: TGTGCCAGCAGCCAACGGACAGGGGGTAGCACCGGGGAGCTGTTTTTT.

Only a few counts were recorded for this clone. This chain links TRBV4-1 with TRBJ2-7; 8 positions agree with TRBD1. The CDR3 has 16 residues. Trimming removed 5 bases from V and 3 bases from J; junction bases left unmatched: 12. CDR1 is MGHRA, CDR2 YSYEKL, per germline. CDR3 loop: CASSKQRTGPNYEQYF. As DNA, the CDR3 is TGCGCCAGCAGCAAACAGAGGACAGGGCCAAACTACGAGCAGTACTTC.

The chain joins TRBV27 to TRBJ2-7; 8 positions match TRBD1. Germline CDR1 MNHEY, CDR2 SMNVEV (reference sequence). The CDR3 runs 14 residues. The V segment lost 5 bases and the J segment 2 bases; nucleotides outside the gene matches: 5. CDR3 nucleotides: TGTGCCAGCAGTAAGGACAGGGACGCCTACGAGCAGTACTTC. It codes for CASSKDRDAYEQYF.

DNA of the CDR3: TGTGCCAGCAGTCAGGGATCCACAGATACGCAGTATTTT. Its translation: CASSQGSTDTQYF. This chain joins TRBV2 and TRBJ2-3; D is possibly TRBD1 (5 bases). Germline CDR1 reads SNHLY; CDR2 reads FYNNEI. The CDR3 is 13 residues long. V gave up 5 bases and J gave up 2 bases, with 8 bases separating them.

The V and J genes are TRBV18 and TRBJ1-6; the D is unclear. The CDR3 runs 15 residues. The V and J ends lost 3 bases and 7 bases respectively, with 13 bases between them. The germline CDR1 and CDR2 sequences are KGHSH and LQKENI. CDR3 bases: TGTGCCAGCTCACCGAGCGAGGCTGGGAATTCACCCCTCCACTTT. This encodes CASSPSEAGNSPLHF.

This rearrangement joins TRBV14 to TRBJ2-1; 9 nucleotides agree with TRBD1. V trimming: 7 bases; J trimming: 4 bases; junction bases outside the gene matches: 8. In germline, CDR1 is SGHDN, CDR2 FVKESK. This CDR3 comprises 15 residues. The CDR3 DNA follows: TGTGCCAGCACCCCACGTGGGACAGGGTACAATGAGCAGTTCTTC. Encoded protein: CASTPRGTGYNEQFF.

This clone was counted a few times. Here the CDR3 reads CASSLVRSANYGYTF. The CDR3 DNA sequence: TGTGCCAGCAGCTTGGTTCGTTCAGCTAACTATGGCTACACCTTC. V and J are TRBV5-6 and TRBJ1-2; D is ambiguous. V lost 0 bases and J lost 0, with 9 bases in between. Germline lookup yields CDR1 SGHDT and CDR2 YYEEEE. The CDR3 consists of 15 residues.

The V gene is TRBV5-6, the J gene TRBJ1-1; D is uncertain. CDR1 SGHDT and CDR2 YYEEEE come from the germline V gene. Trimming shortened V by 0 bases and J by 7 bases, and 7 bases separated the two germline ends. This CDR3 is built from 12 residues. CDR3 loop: CASSLARYEAFF. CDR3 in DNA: TGTGCCAGCAGCTTGGCGAGATATGAAGCTTTCTTT.